The sequence of this TCR beta chain was determined in a study of blood T cells in healthy people across ages. Next came a second PCR, run for roughly 6 to 11 cycles, which used a sample-barcoded 5' primer along with a J-beta primer mix. TCRdb re-derived calls from the 5' RACE reads in MiXCR, one entry per CDR3 protein. The sample contains approximately 1.5 million distinct CDR3 sequences, about 45% of which appear only once. The CDR3 is 15 residues long. Germline assignment: CDR1 LGHDT and CDR2 YNNKEL (reference sequence). Trimming pared 5 bases from V and 4 bases from J, leaving 15 bases between. The V call is TRBV3-1, the J call TRBJ2-1, with D possibly matching TRBD2 (6 bases). This clonotype was obtained from a woman between 18 and 29 years old in good health. The sample comprised blood. CDR3: CASSKMAGNYNEQFF. In DNA, the CDR3 is TGTGCCAGCAGCAAGATGGCGGGGAATTACAATGAGCAGTTCTTC.